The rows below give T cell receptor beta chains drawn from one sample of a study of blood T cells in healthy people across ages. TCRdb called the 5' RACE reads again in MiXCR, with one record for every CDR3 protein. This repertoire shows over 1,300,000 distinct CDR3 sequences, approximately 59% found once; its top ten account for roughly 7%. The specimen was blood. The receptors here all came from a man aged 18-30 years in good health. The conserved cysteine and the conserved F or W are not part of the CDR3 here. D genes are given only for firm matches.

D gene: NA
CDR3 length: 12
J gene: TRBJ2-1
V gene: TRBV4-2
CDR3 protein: ASSQDSSVGEQF

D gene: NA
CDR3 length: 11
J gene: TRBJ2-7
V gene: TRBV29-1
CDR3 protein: SVGAGSPYEQY

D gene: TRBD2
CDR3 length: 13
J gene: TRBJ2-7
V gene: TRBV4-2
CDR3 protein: ASSQVGGGANEQY

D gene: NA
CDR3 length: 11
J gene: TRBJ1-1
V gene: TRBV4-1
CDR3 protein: ASSPRADTEAF

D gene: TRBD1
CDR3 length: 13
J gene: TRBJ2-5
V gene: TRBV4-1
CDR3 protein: ASSPKRTGQETQY

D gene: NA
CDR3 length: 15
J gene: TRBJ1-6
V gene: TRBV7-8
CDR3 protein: ASQLTPVGINNSPLH

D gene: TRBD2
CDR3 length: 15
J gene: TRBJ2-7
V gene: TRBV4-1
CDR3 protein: VSSQITLAGGSYEQY

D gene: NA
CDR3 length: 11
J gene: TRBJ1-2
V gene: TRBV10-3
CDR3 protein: AISLRETGGYT

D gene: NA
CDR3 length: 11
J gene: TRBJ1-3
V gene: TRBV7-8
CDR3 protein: ASSLLDGNTIY

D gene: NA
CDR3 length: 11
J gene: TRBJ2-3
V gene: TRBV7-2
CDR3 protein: ASRQLRVNTQY

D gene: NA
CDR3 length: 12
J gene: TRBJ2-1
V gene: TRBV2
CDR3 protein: ASSIEVLVSEQF

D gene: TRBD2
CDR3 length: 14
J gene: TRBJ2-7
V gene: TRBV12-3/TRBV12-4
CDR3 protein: ASSLTGTRGSYGQY

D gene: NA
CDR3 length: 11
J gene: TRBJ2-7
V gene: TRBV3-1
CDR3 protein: ASTKRPGYEQY

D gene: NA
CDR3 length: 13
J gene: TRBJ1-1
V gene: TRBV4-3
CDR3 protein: ASSQDWSPGTEAF

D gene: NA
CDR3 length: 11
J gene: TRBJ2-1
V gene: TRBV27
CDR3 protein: ASSLLQAGEQF

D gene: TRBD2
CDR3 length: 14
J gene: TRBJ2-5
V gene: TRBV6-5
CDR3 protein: ASSSRTSGSRETQY

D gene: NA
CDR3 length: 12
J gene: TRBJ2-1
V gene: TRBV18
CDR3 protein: ASSPQRANNEQF

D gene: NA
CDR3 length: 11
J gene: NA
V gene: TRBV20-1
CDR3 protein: SADSGDLYEQY

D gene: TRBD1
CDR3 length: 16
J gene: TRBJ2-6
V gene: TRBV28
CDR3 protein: ASTQSGTGGTGANVLT

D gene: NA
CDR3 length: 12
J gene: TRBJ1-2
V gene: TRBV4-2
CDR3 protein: ASSPTVANYGYT

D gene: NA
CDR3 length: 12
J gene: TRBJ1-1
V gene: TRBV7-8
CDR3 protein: ASSLVARTTEAF

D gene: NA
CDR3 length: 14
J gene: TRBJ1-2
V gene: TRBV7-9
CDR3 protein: ASSLGGRDSLEGYT

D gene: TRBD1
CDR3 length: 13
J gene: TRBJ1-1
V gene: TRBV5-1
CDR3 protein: ASSPNRGTGTEAF

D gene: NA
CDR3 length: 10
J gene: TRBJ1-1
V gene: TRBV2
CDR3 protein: ARPWGSTEAF

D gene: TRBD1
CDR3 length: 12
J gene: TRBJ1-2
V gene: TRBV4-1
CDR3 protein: ASRPTTGEESYT

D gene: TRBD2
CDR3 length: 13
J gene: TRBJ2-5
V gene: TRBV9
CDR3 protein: ASSELAGGPREQY

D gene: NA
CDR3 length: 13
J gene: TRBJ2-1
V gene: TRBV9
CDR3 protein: ASSPGGTENNEQF

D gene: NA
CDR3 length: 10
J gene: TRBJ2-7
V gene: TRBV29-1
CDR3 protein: SVMNGSYEQY

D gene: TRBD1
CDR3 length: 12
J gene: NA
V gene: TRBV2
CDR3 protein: AMRTGTGIYEQY

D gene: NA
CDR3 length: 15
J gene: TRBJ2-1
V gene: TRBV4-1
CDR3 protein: ASSPGGKGNSYNEQF

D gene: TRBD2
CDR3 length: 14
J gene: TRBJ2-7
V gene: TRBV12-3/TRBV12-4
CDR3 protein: ASSPNIPSGSYEQY

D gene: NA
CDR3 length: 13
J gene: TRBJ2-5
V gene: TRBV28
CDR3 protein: ASKSSNGVWETQY

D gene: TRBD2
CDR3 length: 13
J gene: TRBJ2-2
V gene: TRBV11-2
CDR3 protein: ASSFPSGSTGELF

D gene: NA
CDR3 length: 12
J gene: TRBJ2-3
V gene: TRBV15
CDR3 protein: ATSGRGSTDTQY

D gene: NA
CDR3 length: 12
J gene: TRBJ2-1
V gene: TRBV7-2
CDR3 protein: ASSYNTGGNEQF

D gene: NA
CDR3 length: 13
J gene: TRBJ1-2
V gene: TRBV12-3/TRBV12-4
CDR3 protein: ASSFGFASDYGYT

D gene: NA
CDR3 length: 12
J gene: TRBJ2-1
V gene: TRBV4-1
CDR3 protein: ASSHRAEHNEQF

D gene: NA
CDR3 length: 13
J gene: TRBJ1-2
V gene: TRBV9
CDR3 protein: ASSSRQARVFGYT